One sample yielded the 32 T cell receptor beta chains listed below, sequenced in a study of T cell responses to AZD1222 COVID-19 vaccine. TCRdb keeps only in-frame clones here, not all; method: immunoSEQ multiplex PCR. Counted here are more than 95,000 clones, 75% to 85% occurring once; the ten biggest clones make up 25% to 35%. This specimen consisted of peripheral blood, obtained 28 days after the second AZD1222 dose. The origin of the receptors is an adult who received the AZD1222 COVID-19 vaccine.

This clone has just one count. The genes are TRBV6-5 and TRBJ1-1; maybe TRBD1 (6 bases). V dropped 4 bases and J dropped 5 bases, with 11 bases sitting between them. This CDR3 has 13 residues. Germline lookup yields CDR1 MNHEY and CDR2 SVGAGI. The CDR3 DNA reads TGTGCCAGCAGTTCCCCTCAGGGGACTGAAGCTTTCTTT. It is translated as CASSSPQGTEAFF.

Concerning this clone: At the DNA level, this CDR3 is encoded by other sequences in the same sample as well. The genes are TRBV9 and TRBJ2-3; the D is unclear. Germline V gene sequence: CDR1 SGDLS, CDR2 YYNGEE. V was trimmed by 0 bases and J by 6 bases, leaving 2 bases between them. This CDR3 has 11 amino acids. CDR3 loop: CASSVEDTQYF. In DNA form, the CDR3 reads TGTGCCAGCAGCGTAGAGGATACGCAGTATTTT.

V and J are TRBV6-5 and TRBJ2-2; D unclear. This CDR3 is built from 11 residues. Trimming removed 8 bases from V and 3 bases from J, with 4 bases in between. CDR1 is MNHEY and CDR2 is SVGAGI in the germline V gene. CDR3 sequence: CASSDTGELFF. For the CDR3, the DNA is TGTGCCAGCTCAGACACCGGGGAGCTGTTTTTT.

The rearrangement links TRBV7-2 to TRBJ1-6; D call uncertain. The CDR3 extends over 15 amino acids. Germline CDR1 is SGHTA and CDR2 is FQGNSA. With 1 base removed from V and 0 bases from J, the gap between germline ends came to 4 bases. In DNA form, the CDR3 reads TGTGCCAGCAGCTTAGGGAGCTCCTATAATTCACCCCTCCACTTT. This gives the protein CASSLGSSYNSPLHF.

This clone came up a few times. This chain connects TRBV5-1 to TRBJ1-5, with 7 positions matching TRBD1. Germline V gene lookup returns CDR1 SGHRS and CDR2 YFSETQ. This CDR3 has 14 amino acids. Trimming cost V 4 bases and J 4 bases; bases outside gene matches: 5. CDR3 coding DNA: TGCGCCAGCAGCCGGACAGGCTATAATCAGCCCCAGCATTTT. This sequence encodes CASSRTGYNQPQHF.

This clone was counted only a few times. The chain has TRBV7-6 and TRBJ2-1, with TRBD2 matching 11 bases. V lost 5 bases, J lost 7 bases, and 13 bases stayed unmatched. Per the germline V gene, CDR1 is SGHVS and CDR2 is FNYEAQ. The CDR3 loop spans 17 amino acids. CDR3 DNA sequence: TGTGCCAGCAGCGCTAGTCTGACTAGCGGGGTTACGAATGAGCAGTTCTTC. Translation: CASSASLTSGVTNEQFF.

This rearrangement joins TRBV4-3 to TRBJ1-2, with D perhaps TRBD1 (6 bases). The V end was cut by 0 bases, the J end by 3 bases, with 14 bases between. This CDR3 has 16 amino acids. The germline CDR1 and CDR2 sequences are LGHNA and YSLEER. CDR3 nucleotide sequence: TGCGCCAGCAGCCAAGATGGCGGGGGCGTCCACTATGGCTACACCTTC. Translation: CASSQDGGGVHYGYTF.

V gene TRBV6-6 combines with J gene TRBJ2-3; unclear D gene. The germline V gene has CDR1 MNHNY and CDR2 SVGAGI (reference sequence). Deletions cut 6 bases from V and 1 base from J, with 11 bases between. The CDR3 is 14 amino acids. The CDR3 DNA reads as TGTGCCAGCAGGGGTTTAGAGGGCACAGATACGCAGTATTTT. It yields the protein CASRGLEGTDTQYF.

This rearrangement joins TRBV18 to TRBJ1-2; tentatively, D is TRBD1 (6 bases). CDR1 and CDR2 (germline): KGHSH, LQKENI. This CDR3 contains 20 residues. Trimming took off 0 bases at V and 1 base at J, with 24 bases between the two ends. The CDR3 reads CASSPPGGGLRSYLNYGYTF. The CDR3 nucleotides are TGTGCCAGCTCACCACCGGGAGGGGGACTACGATCCTATCTTAACTATGGCTACACCTTC.

The chain employs TRBV6-6 and TRBJ1-3; D gene ambiguous. The ends were cut back, 6 bases at V and 0 bases at J, with 12 bases in the middle. This CDR3 has 15 amino acids. Germline loops: CDR1 MNHNY, CDR2 SVGAGI (reference sequence). The CDR3 here is CASRGYAVSGNTIYF. In DNA, the CDR3 is TGTGCCAGCAGGGGGTACGCCGTCTCTGGAAACACCATATATTTT.

Only a few counts were recorded for this clone. The chain is built from TRBV14 and TRBJ2-7; D may match TRBD1 or TRBD2 (6 bases each). V was trimmed by 2 bases and J by 1 base, leaving 21 bases between them. The germline CDR1 and CDR2 sequences are SGHDN and FVKESK. The CDR3 has 18 amino acids. CDR3 sequence (DNA): TGTGCCAGCAGCCAAATGAGAGGTCCCGGGGGCCTTTCCTACGAGCAGTACTTC. Protein sequence: CASSQMRGPGGLSYEQYF.

With regard to this clone: Other DNA sequences within the sample encode an identical CDR3. The chain employs TRBV5-1 and TRBJ1-6; a weak D match, TRBD1 (5 bases). Trimming took off 4 bases at V and 7 bases at J, with 12 bases between the two ends. Germline loops: CDR1 SGHRS, CDR2 YFSETQ. The CDR3 covers 14 residues. CDR3 in DNA: TGCGCCAGCAGCCTCCAGGGAGAAAATTCACCCCTCCACTTT. Translating gives CASSLQGENSPLHF.

The rearrangement uses TRBV7-8 and TRBJ1-5; 7 bases line up with TRBD1. Germline CDR1 SGHVS, CDR2 FQNEAQ. The CDR3 contains 17 residues. V shed 5 bases and J 4 bases; nucleotides not matched to a gene: 14. The CDR3 protein is CASSQGVEGLRNQPQHF. The CDR3 DNA reads TGTGCCAGCAGCCAGGGGGTGGAGGGCTTGAGGAATCAGCCCCAGCATTTT.

The chain is built from TRBV7-9 and TRBJ2-6; the D gene is possibly TRBD1 (6 bases). The CDR3 spans 17 residues. Per germline, CDR1 SEHNR and CDR2 FQNEAQ (reference sequence). Trimming took off 3 bases at V and 2 bases at J, with 14 bases between the two ends. CDR3 amino acids: CASSFWQGSPGANVLTF. Written as DNA, the CDR3 is TGTGCCAGCAGCTTCTGGCAGGGGAGCCCTGGGGCCAACGTCCTGACTTTC.

V gene TRBV28 combines with J gene TRBJ1-5, with D perhaps TRBD1 (6 bases). CDR1 is MDHEN and CDR2 is SYDVKM in the germline V gene. V was cut by 5 bases and J by 1 base, with 12 bases left in between. The CDR3 consists of 15 residues. For the CDR3, the DNA is TGTGCCAGCAGTATAAAACAGGGAAGCAATCAGCCCCAGCATTTT. This encodes CASSIKQGSNQPQHF.

J is TRBJ1-1 and V is TRBV21-1; the table calls TRBD1, which could not be checked here. TRBV21-1 is a documented pseudogene. The length of the CDR3 is 15 residues. CDR3 coding DNA: TGTGCCAGCAGCGAGGAGGACAGTGGCGACACTGAAGCTTTCTTT. Its protein is CASSEEDSGDTEAFF.

J is TRBJ1-5 and V is TRBV30; D may be TRBD1 (5 bases). Germline lookup yields CDR1 GTSNPN and CDR2 SVGIG (reference sequence). The germline V and J ends were trimmed by 1 base and 2 bases, with 12 bases remaining between them. The CDR3 has 15 residues. CDR3 sequence: CAWSAIGVGNQPQHF. The CDR3 region has the DNA TGTGCCTGGAGTGCAATAGGGGTGGGCAATCAGCCCCAGCATTTT.

V is TRBV7-2 and J is TRBJ2-2; a possible D gene is TRBD2 (6 bases). The CDR3 is 15 residues long. Looked up from germline, CDR1 is SGHTA and CDR2 is FQGNSA. V gave up 2 bases and J gave up 7 bases, with 14 bases separating them. CDR3 DNA: TGTGCCAGCAGCTTAAATGCAGGAGGGGTCGGGGAGCTGTTTTTT. As protein: CASSLNAGGVGELFF.

The chain has TRBV10-2 and TRBJ2-2; D remains unclear. Deletions cut 10 bases from V and 2 bases from J, with 11 bases between. Germline V gene lookup returns CDR1 WSHSY and CDR2 SAAADI. The CDR3 runs 13 residues. CDR3 loop: CATRWPNTGELFF. In DNA, the CDR3 is TGCGCCACCCGTTGGCCAAACACCGGGGAGCTGTTTTTT.

This clone was seen just once. J is TRBJ2-4 and V is TRBV28; perhaps TRBD2 as D (6 bases). The CDR3 has 15 residues. The germline CDR1 and CDR2 sequences are MDHEN and SYDVKM. The ends were cut back, 4 bases at V and 1 base at J, with 11 bases in the middle. The CDR3 reads CASSYQGGAKNIQYF. Written as DNA, the CDR3 is TGTGCCAGCAGTTATCAGGGAGGTGCCAAAAACATTCAGTACTTC.

The chain has TRBV2 and TRBJ1-2, with D perhaps TRBD1 (5 bases). The length of the CDR3 is 19 residues. Germline V gene sequence: CDR1 SNHLY, CDR2 FYNNEI. Trimming stripped 2 bases from V and 0 bases from J, with 22 bases between. DNA for the CDR3: TGTGCCAGCAGTGAAATTGGGGGTTGGATAGTCAGAACTAACTATGGCTACACCTTC. The encoded protein is CASSEIGGWIVRTNYGYTF.

V gene TRBV7-6 combines with J gene TRBJ1-3, with D perhaps matching TRBD1 (5 bases). Germline V gene lookup returns CDR1 SGHVS and CDR2 FNYEAQ. This CDR3 has 17 amino acids. Trimming removed 5 bases from V and 4 bases from J, with 21 bases in between. The CDR3 region is CASSPVREGSGGNTIYF. The CDR3, as DNA: TGTGCCAGCAGCCCCGTCCGGGAAGGATCAGGGGGAAACACCATATATTTT.

The rearrangement uses TRBV5-6 and TRBJ2-7; maybe TRBD1 (5 bases). V lost 4 bases to trimming and J lost 0 bases, with 8 bases between them. CDR1 SGHDT and CDR2 YYEEEE come from the germline V gene. There are 13 residues in the CDR3. The CDR3 DNA sequence: TGTGCCAGCAGCCGGACACCCTCCTACGAGCAGTACTTC. It codes for CASSRTPSYEQYF.

The genes are TRBV6-2 or TRBV6-3 and TRBJ2-1, with D perhaps matching TRBD2 (5 bases). Germline values: CDR1 MNHEY, CDR2 SVGEGT. CDR3 length: 16 amino acids. With 4 bases removed from V and 7 bases from J, the gap between germline ends came to 20 bases. CDR3 loop: CASSSMDFSPRNEQFF. CDR3 coding DNA: TGTGCCAGCAGTTCCATGGACTTCTCTCCTAGGAATGAGCAGTTCTTC.

The gene calls are TRBV28 and TRBJ1-3, with no clear D. The V gene's germline CDR1 is MDHEN and CDR2 SYDVKM. The ends were cut back, 2 bases at V and 0 bases at J, with 17 bases in the middle. The CDR3 sequence is 18 residues long. DNA of the CDR3: TGTGCCAGCAGTTTAACGGCAGGAACCGGGAGCTCTGGAAACACCATATATTTT. As protein: CASSLTAGTGSSGNTIYF. The full variable domain, its missing parts supplied by reference TRBV28 and TRBJ1-3, is DVKVTQSSRYLVKRTGEKVFLECVQDMDHENMFWYRQDPGLGLRLIYFSYDVKMKEKGDIPEGYSVSREKKERFSLILESASTNQTSMYLCASSLTAGTGSSGNTIYFGEGSWLTVV.

In its sample, this clone was seen once. The V call is TRBV5-6, the J call TRBJ1-2; D is unresolved. Germline V gives CDR1 SGHDT, CDR2 YYEEEE. The CDR3 is made up of 13 amino acids. V was pared by 4 bases and J by 0 bases, with 7 bases between. CDR3 sequence reads: CASSRPANYGYTF. The CDR3 region has the DNA TGTGCCAGCAGCAGGCCGGCTAACTATGGCTACACCTTC.

The chain combines TRBV5-5 with TRBJ1-1, with D perhaps matching TRBD1 (5 bases). Looked up from germline, CDR1 is SGHKS and CDR2 is YYEKEE (reference sequence). The CDR3 has 13 residues. V lost 5 bases, J lost 4 bases, and 12 bases lay in between. DNA for the CDR3: TGTGCCAGCAGTGTAGGGGTAGTCACTGAAGCTTTCTTT. Translated, it gives CASSVGVVTEAFF.

The rearrangement uses TRBV5-6 and TRBJ2-1; 10 nucleotides align to TRBD1. The CDR3 has 15 amino acids. Looked up from germline, CDR1 is SGHDT and CDR2 is YYEEEE. With 2 bases clipped from V and 7 bases from J, the junction kept 6 bases outside the gene matches. The DNA of the CDR3 is TGTGCCAGCAGCTTACCGGGACAGGGGATGAATGAGCAGTTCTTC. Translating gives CASSLPGQGMNEQFF.

The V and J genes are TRBV7-2 and TRBJ2-1; D might be TRBD1 (6 bases). Germline V CDR1 and CDR2: SGHTA, FQGNSA. Trimming took off 3 bases at V and 5 bases at J, with 14 bases between the two ends. This CDR3 region has 15 residues. As DNA, the CDR3 is TGTGCCAGCAGCTTCCGCGCAGGGGAGAACAATGAGCAGTTCTTC. Its translation: CASSFRAGENNEQFF.

This chain uses TRBV14 with TRBJ1-1; 9 bases map to TRBD1. Germline CDR1 SGHDN, CDR2 FVKESK. The CDR3 covers 18 residues. The V gene end was trimmed by 1 base and the J gene end by 0 bases; junction bases not matched to a gene: 9. The CDR3: CASSQVGTGYLMNTEAFF. CDR3 DNA sequence: TGTGCCAGCAGCCAAGTCGGGACAGGGTACCTTATGAACACTGAAGCTTTCTTT.

V is TRBV12-3 or TRBV12-4 and J is TRBJ1-2; perhaps TRBD1 as D (6 bases). V shed 2 bases and J shed 4 bases, with 8 bases lying between them. The CDR3 has 13 residues. CDR3 region: CASSLSGVYGYTF. CDR3 coding DNA: TGTGCCAGCAGTTTATCAGGGGTCTATGGCTACACCTTC.

The chain carries TRBV5-1 and TRBJ1-4; the D is unclear. The CDR3 loop spans 17 amino acids. The ends were cut back, 3 bases at V and 0 bases at J, with 15 bases in the middle. Per the germline V gene, CDR1 is SGHRS and CDR2 is YFSETQ. DNA of the CDR3: TGCGCCAGCAGCTCCGCGACACCTGAAGCAACTAATGAAAAACTGTTTTTT. It translates to CASSSATPEATNEKLFF.